The sequence of this T cell receptor beta chain was determined in a study of T cells in Graves' hyperthyroidism and ophthalmopathy. Turning to the study itself: Peripheral blood was taken when the disease was first diagnosed, before any treatment began.

Stable Graves' hyperthyroidism meant no ophthalmopathy progression within 18 months. Germline V gene data show CDR1 as LGHDT and CDR2 as YNNKEL (reference sequence). The CDR3 runs 14 residues. Germline trimming cut 4 bases from V and 6 bases from J; bases unmatched to any gene: 4. Authors of the study amplified TCR beta CDR3 regions from RNA transcripts. Researchers ran a first-round RT-PCR on the TCR CDR3 using the HTBI primer set. One entry per CDR3 protein results from TCRdb running MiXCR on the multiplex PCR reads. The sample carries fewer than 900,000 distinct CDR3 sequences, roughly 15% recorded once. This clonotype was seen at least ten times.

The V gene is TRBV3-1, the J gene TRBJ2-7; TRBD2 matches 12 bases. The sequenced sample consisted of blood. This clonotype was obtained from a man aged 18 to 30 with Graves' hyperthyroidism. The CDR3 DNA follows: TGTGCCAGCAGCCGACTAGCGGGAGTCACCGAGCAGTACTTC. It is translated as CASSRLAGVTEQYF.